In this sample, the clone carrying this TCR beta chain turned up a few times. This sample was taken from a study of identical twins. V dropped 3 bases and J dropped 6; count of bases not matched to a gene: 7. CDR1 and CDR2 from the germline V gene are SGHKS and YYEKEE (reference sequence). This CDR3 is built from 15 residues. TCRdb re-called the 5' RACE reads with MiXCR, one entry per CDR3 protein. The sample yields 450,000 to 500,000 distinct CDR3 sequences, roughly an eighth seen once. This sample also appeared in a second study, on yellow fever vaccine responses in identical twins.

The chain recombines TRBV5-5 with TRBJ2-7, with TRBD1 identical over 12 bases. The sequence was collected from a woman between 18 and 29 years old in good health. The specimen sequenced was CD4+ T cells sorted from blood. The CDR3 here is CASSWGQGADFEQYF. Here the CDR3 DNA reads TGTGCCAGCAGCTGGGGACAGGGGGCTGATTTCGAGCAGTACTTC.